Below, 13 T cell receptor beta chains from the same sample are listed, as sequenced in a study of blood T cell repertoires in COVID-19. Some clones are missing from TCRdb's copy, which holds only in-frame ones; the method was immunoSEQ multiplex PCR. The table records about 62,000 clones, around 65% of them present only once. Sequenced input: PBMCs or T cells enriched from blood (not recorded which). These TCRs come from a woman between 55 and 75 years old who had been exposed to COVID-19.

The V call is TRBV5-4, the J call TRBJ1-1; TRBD1 is a possible D gene (6 bases). Germline lookup yields CDR1 SGHNT and CDR2 YYREEE (reference sequence). The V and J ends lost 4 bases and 3 bases respectively, with 7 bases between them. CDR3 length: 12 amino acids. The CDR3 DNA reads as TGTGCCAGCAGCCGGACAGACACTGAAGCTTTCTTT. Residues: CASSRTDTEAFF.

The chain carries TRBV6-1 and TRBJ1-5; perhaps TRBD1 as D (5 bases). Per the germline V gene, CDR1 is MNHNS and CDR2 is SASEGT. The CDR3 spans 16 residues. The V gene lost 6 bases and the J gene lost 6 bases, with 21 bases spanning the gap. The CDR3 region is CASSEFRGGAGQPQHF. For the CDR3, the DNA is TGTGCCAGCAGCGAATTCCGGGGAGGGGCTGGTCAGCCCCAGCATTTT.

This chain links TRBV7-2 with TRBJ1-3; 7 bases align to TRBD1. J was trimmed by 5 bases and V by 3 bases; bases with no gene match: 16. The CDR3 runs to 18 residues. Germline V gene lookup returns CDR1 SGHTA and CDR2 FQGNSA. CDR3 amino acids: CASSFRDSGTGRRNTIYF. DNA of the CDR3: TGTGCCAGCAGCTTTAGGGACAGTGGGACGGGGAGGAGAAACACCATATATTTT. The full variable domain, rest sourced from reference TRBV7-2 and TRBJ1-3, is GAGVSQSPSNKVTEKGKDVELRCDPISGHTALYWYRQSLGQGLEFLIYFQGNSAPDKSGLPSDRFSAERTGGSVSTLTIQRTQQEDSAVYLCASSFRDSGTGRRNTIYFGEGSWLTVV.

The chain uses TRBV6-5 and TRBJ2-7, with 11 bases lining up with TRBD2. Germline V gives CDR1 MNHEY, CDR2 SVGAGI. The CDR3 runs 15 residues. V gave up 4 bases and J gave up 2 bases; unmatched junction bases: 4. CDR3 bases: TGTGCCAGCAGTTTGACTAGCGGGGCGACCTACGAGCAGTACTTC. This sequence encodes CASSLTSGATYEQYF.

The chain employs TRBV7-9 and TRBJ2-1; D is ambiguous. This CDR3 region has 13 residues. Between the trimmed V and J ends, which lost 5 bases and 11 bases, there was a span of 16 bases. The germline CDR1 and CDR2 sequences are SEHNR and FQNEAQ (reference sequence). The CDR3 spells CASSPNYAQKQFF. CDR3 coding DNA: TGTGCCAGCAGCCCAAACTATGCTCAAAAGCAGTTCTTC.

The chain couples TRBV30 to TRBJ2-7; TRBD1 might be the D (6 bases). The CDR3 totals 14 residues. The V gene lost 2 bases and the J gene lost 0 bases, with 11 bases spanning the gap. Germline-derived CDR1 and CDR2 are GTSNPN and SVGIG (reference sequence). CDR3 in DNA: TGTGCCTGGAGTCAAGGGGGATACTCCTACGAGCAGTACTTC. Amino acids: CAWSQGGYSYEQYF.

The rearrangement links TRBV3-1 (or the pseudogene TRBV3-2) to TRBJ2-5; 9 bases fit TRBD1. Trimming took 1 base from V and 5 from J; bases not matched to a gene: 5. CDR1 LGHDT and CDR2 YNNKEL come from the germline V gene (reference sequence). This CDR3 has 15 residues. CDR3 region: CASSQGTGGAETQYF. DNA of the CDR3: TGTGCCAGCAGCCAAGGCACAGGGGGCGCGGAGACCCAGTACTTC.

The V gene is TRBV6-5, the J gene TRBJ2-7; TRBD2 aligns across 10 bases. In germline, CDR1 is MNHEY, CDR2 SVGAGI. CDR3 size: 15 residues. The trim removed 6 bases at V and 4 bases at J, leaving 9 bases unmatched. CDR3 loop: CASSWTSGIEYEQYF. The CDR3 DNA is TGTGCCAGCAGCTGGACTAGCGGCATTGAATACGAGCAGTACTTC.

This rearrangement joins TRBV6-5 to TRBJ2-1; TRBD2 aligns across 8 bases. This CDR3 comprises 15 residues. Germline values: CDR1 MNHEY, CDR2 SVGAGI. Unmatched junction bases numbered 10, after V lost 5 bases and J lost 7 bases. The CDR3 loop is CASSRSGGGWNEQFF. CDR3 DNA: TGTGCCAGCAGTCGAAGCGGGGGAGGATGGAATGAGCAGTTCTTC.

This clone was detected only once. This chain uses TRBV7-9 with TRBJ2-5; 12 bases match TRBD1. Germline-derived CDR1 and CDR2 are SEHNR and FQNEAQ (reference sequence). The CDR3 contains 16 residues. The V segment lost 5 bases and the J segment 5 bases; nucleotides outside the gene matches: 9. The CDR3 sequence is CASSTGDRGLLETQYF. The CDR3 nucleotides read TGTGCCAGCAGCACTGGGGACAGGGGGCTTCTGGAGACCCAGTACTTC.

The rearrangement links TRBV7-6 to TRBJ2-5; D is unresolved. This CDR3 spans 13 amino acids. The V end lost 4 bases, the J end lost 5 bases, and 11 bases lay between the germline ends. Per the germline V gene, CDR1 is SGHVS and CDR2 is FNYEAQ. DNA for the CDR3: TGTGCCAGCAGCTCCTTAATGAGGGAGACCCAGTACTTC. It encodes CASSSLMRETQYF.

The rearrangement links TRBV19 to TRBJ1-1; no clear D. V was clipped by 1 base and J by 3 bases, with 6 bases between them. The CDR3 extends over 13 amino acids. Germline V gives CDR1 LNHDA, CDR2 SQIVND (reference sequence). For the CDR3, the DNA is TGTGCCAGTAGTATAGTGCGGGACACTGAAGCTTTCTTT. It codes for CASSIVRDTEAFF.

The rearrangement links TRBV30 to TRBJ1-2; D is possibly TRBD1 (5 bases). This CDR3 is 17 amino acids long. Germline loops: CDR1 GTSNPN, CDR2 SVGIG (reference sequence). Trimming removed 0 bases from V and 6 bases from J, with 23 bases in between. In nucleotides, the CDR3 is TGTGCCTGGAGTGTTCCCCGACAGTATTGGAGTAGGGATGGCTACACCTTC. Its translation: CAWSVPRQYWSRDGYTF.